The 32 T cell receptor beta chains given below trace back to one sample, sequenced in a study of cytomegalovirus exposure and HLA in healthy donors. 60 Vbeta and 13 Jbeta primers were used in PCR. Repertoires were generated with immunoSEQ multiplex PCR, while TCRdb's copy carries only in-frame clones and drops some. The sample comprises roughly 130,000 clones, 8.5% of which are singletons, and 5.5% rests with the top ten. The sequencing input was PBMCs. These receptors originate from a man aged 40-49 years in good health and CMV-seronegative.

This rearrangement joins TRBV7-9 to TRBJ1-4, with 7 bases identical to TRBD1. The CDR3 has 16 residues. From germline, CDR1 is SEHNR and CDR2 FQNEAQ (reference sequence). V gave up 1 base and J gave up 3 bases; unmatched junction bases: 5. The CDR3 DNA reads as TGTGCCAGCAGCTTAGAGGGGGCGGTCTCTAATGAAAAACTGTTTTTT. It translates to CASSLEGAVSNEKLFF.

As regards this clone: The same CDR3 can be traced to other DNA sequences in this sample. The V call is TRBV7-9, the J call TRBJ1-1, with 9 bases that match TRBD1. CDR1 and CDR2 (germline): SEHNR, FQNEAQ (reference sequence). CDR3 length equals 16 residues. V lost 5 bases and J lost 3; bases outside the gene matches: 10. CDR3 region: CASSRRTGALDTEAFF. The DNA of the CDR3 is TGTGCCAGCAGCCGGAGGACAGGGGCGCTGGACACTGAAGCTTTCTTT.

This clone was found a few times. V and J are TRBV2 and TRBJ1-1; D uncertain. The CDR3 length is 15 residues. Trimming shortened V by 4 bases and J by 8 bases, and 20 bases separated the two germline ends. Germline V gives CDR1 SNHLY, CDR2 FYNNEI. The CDR3 DNA sequence: TGTGCCAGCAGTGTATCTGGAGGGCGAGTAAGAGAAGCTTTCTTT. Its translation: CASSVSGGRVREAFF.

V usage is TRBV25-1 and J usage is TRBJ2-5; 8 bases agree with TRBD2. The germline gives CDR1 MGHDK, CDR2 SYGVNS. This CDR3 spans 16 amino acids. V lost 2 bases, J lost 5 bases, and 10 bases stayed unmatched. CDR3 nucleotides: TGTGCCAGCAGTGAACACGGGACTAGGGCTTCTGAGACCCAGTACTTC. This codes for CASSEHGTRASETQYF.

The V and J genes are TRBV5-1 and TRBJ2-7; tentatively, D is TRBD1 (6 bases). The CDR3 spans 15 residues. The V gene lost 0 bases and the J gene lost 11 bases, with 21 bases spanning the gap. Germline CDR1 and CDR2: SGHRS and YFSETQ. The CDR3 region has the DNA TGCGCCAGCAGCTTGGACCCCAGGGGCCCCGAGAGAGAGTACTTC. It encodes CASSLDPRGPEREYF.

This chain joins TRBV11-2 and TRBJ2-7; no clear D gene. The CDR3 totals 16 residues. Germline CDR1 is SGHAT and CDR2 is FQNNGV. V was clipped by 0 bases and J by 5 bases, with 17 bases between them. The CDR3, as DNA: TGTGCCAGCAGCTTAGAGTTTTCTACTGCCGTACACGAGCAGTACTTC. It is translated as CASSLEFSTAVHEQYF.

This clone was seen only a few times. The chain carries TRBV6-1 and TRBJ1-5; D is undetermined. The germline V gene encodes CDR1 MNHNS and CDR2 SASEGT. With 4 bases removed from V and 13 bases from J, the gap between germline ends came to 11 bases. This CDR3 is built from 11 residues. This CDR3 is CASSVRETQHF. The CDR3, as DNA: TGTGCCAGCAGTGTTCGGGAGACTCAGCATTTT.

This clone appeared a single time. The chain recombines TRBV5-5 with TRBJ2-7, with TRBD1 matching over 7 bases. V was pared by 5 bases and J by 3 bases, with 8 bases of the junction left unmatched. The CDR3 extends over 14 amino acids. The germline V gene has CDR1 SGHKS and CDR2 YYEKEE (reference sequence). The CDR3 is CASSYWDRNYEQYF. CDR3 bases: TGTGCCAGCAGTTATTGGGACAGAAACTACGAGCAGTACTTC.

The chain links TRBV6-5 to TRBJ1-3; tentative D call: TRBD1 (5 bases). The V end lost 8 bases, the J end lost 0 bases, and 14 bases lay between the germline ends. CDR3 length: 15 residues. CDR1 is MNHEY, CDR2 SVGAGI, per germline. CDR3 nucleotides: TGTGCCAGCGGACGTGGGGCAGACTCTGGAAACACCATATATTTT. Its translation is CASGRGADSGNTIYF.

This clone turned up a few times. The chain combines TRBV9 with TRBJ1-4; a possible D gene is TRBD1 (5 bases). Germline CDR1 and CDR2: SGDLS and YYNGEE. CDR3 size: 13 residues. V was pared by 3 bases and J by 7 bases, with 10 bases between. The CDR3 nucleotides are TGTGCCAGCAGCGACCGGGACTTTGAAAAACTGTTTTTT. Amino acid sequence: CASSDRDFEKLFF.

A few counts support this clone. The V call is TRBV9, the J call TRBJ1-4; D gene ambiguous. V lost 4 bases, J lost 4 bases, and 14 bases lay in between. The CDR3 consists of 15 residues. Germline V CDR1 and CDR2: SGDLS, YYNGEE. The CDR3 reads CASSPRRQLNEKLFF. CDR3 nucleotides: TGTGCCAGCAGCCCAAGGCGGCAGCTTAATGAAAAACTGTTTTTT. The variable domain in full, completed from reference TRBV9 and TRBJ1-4, reads DSGVTQTPKHLITATGQRVTLRCSPRSGDLSVYWYQQSLDQGLQFLIQYYNGEERAKGNILERFSAQQFPDLHSELNLSSLELGDSALYFCASSPRRQLNEKLFFGSGTQLSVL.

This clone was counted only a few times. V and J are TRBV7-2 and TRBJ1-2, with D tentatively TRBD1 (5 bases). The CDR3 runs 14 residues. Germline V gives CDR1 SGHTA, CDR2 FQGNSA. The ends were cut back, 6 bases at V and 4 bases at J, with 15 bases in the middle. CDR3 nucleotide sequence: TGTGCCAGCAGTAGCAGGGTGAACCCCTATGGCTACACCTTC. Translating it yields CASSSRVNPYGYTF.

This chain uses TRBV7-9 with TRBJ2-1; TRBD2 aligns across 7 bases. This CDR3 region has 13 residues. The germline gives CDR1 SEHNR, CDR2 FQNEAQ (reference sequence). V dropped 4 bases and J dropped 7; count of bases not matched to a gene: 4. CDR3 nucleotides: TGTGCCAGCAGCTGGGCACTAGCGAATGAGCAGTTCTTC. It codes for CASSWALANEQFF.

Written as DNA, the CDR3 is TGTGCCAGCAACCAGGCGGGGGGATATGGCTACACCTTC. It specifies CASNQAGGYGYTF. This sequence joins TRBV5-6 and TRBJ1-2, with D possibly TRBD1 on 5 matching bases. Germline assignment: CDR1 SGHDT and CDR2 YYEEEE. V was cut by 6 bases and J by 5 bases, with 14 bases left in between. The CDR3 is made up of 13 amino acids.

The chain joins TRBV27 to TRBJ2-2; 7 bases match TRBD1. The CDR3 is 16 amino acids. V trimming: 5 bases; J trimming: 0 bases; junction bases outside the gene matches: 6. The germline CDR1 and CDR2 sequences are MNHEY and SMNVEV (reference sequence). This chain's CDR3 is CASSLQGRANTGELFF. The CDR3, as DNA: TGTGCCAGCAGTCTACAGGGGCGCGCGAACACCGGGGAGCTGTTTTTT.

This chain connects TRBV5-3 to TRBJ2-3; 7 positions agree with TRBD2. TRBV5-3 carries the ORF label, with uncertain function. The junction had 14 bases not matched to a gene; V was cut back by 5 bases and J by 2 bases. The CDR3 is 17 residues long. The CDR3 loop reads CARRYVHKRGSTDTQYF. The CDR3 DNA reads as TGTGCCAGAAGATACGTCCACAAGCGGGGATCCACAGATACGCAGTATTTT.

J is TRBJ2-3 and V is TRBV6-1; 9 bases agree with TRBD2. Germline-derived CDR1 and CDR2 are MNHNS and SASEGT. V lost 6 bases to trimming and J lost 6 bases; unmatched junction nucleotides: 7. This CDR3 spans 14 amino acids. The chain's CDR3 is CASRALAGMDTQYF. CDR3 DNA sequence: TGTGCCAGCAGGGCCCTAGCGGGGATGGATACGCAGTATTTT.

The chain employs TRBV6-6 and TRBJ2-2, with 8 bases that match TRBD1. With 4 bases clipped from V and 4 bases from J, the junction kept 2 bases outside the gene matches. Germline CDR1 reads MNHNY; CDR2 reads SVGAGI (reference sequence). The CDR3 sequence is 14 residues long. In nucleotides, the CDR3 is TGTGCCAGCAGTTTACAGGGGGGCACCGGGGAGCTGTTTTTT. It yields the protein CASSLQGGTGELFF.

This clone has more than one count but fewer than ten. The chain uses TRBV19 and TRBJ1-1, with 7 bases that match TRBD1. The germline V gene has CDR1 LNHDA and CDR2 SQIVND (reference sequence). The CDR3 runs 16 residues. Unmatched junction bases numbered 9, after V lost 4 bases and J lost 1 base. The CDR3: CASSTGQLISNTEAFF. The CDR3 DNA follows: TGTGCCAGTAGTACGGGACAGCTTATCTCGAACACTGAAGCTTTCTTT.

The chain is built from TRBV7-3 and TRBJ1-4; D is perhaps TRBD1 (6 bases). Germline CDR1 is SGHTA and CDR2 is FQGTGA. Deletions cut 1 base from V and 11 bases from J, with 11 bases between. The CDR3 consists of 13 residues. CDR3 DNA sequence: TGTGCCAGCAGCTTAAGGCCGGGGGGCAAACTGTTTTTT. Amino acids: CASSLRPGGKLFF.

The chain employs TRBV5-1 and TRBJ2-7, with 10 bases fitting TRBD1. Germline V gives CDR1 SGHRS, CDR2 YFSETQ. The J segment lost 7 bases and the V segment lost 4 bases, leaving 11 bases of the junction unmatched. The length of the CDR3 is 15 residues. In DNA, the CDR3 is TGCGCCAGCAGCCTCAGACAGGGGGCGCCCCGAGAGCAGTACTTC. This sequence encodes CASSLRQGAPREQYF.

This clone has only a few counts. J is TRBJ2-7 and V is TRBV29-1; the D is unclear. Trimming removed 1 base at V and 4 bases at J, with 11 bases between. This CDR3 is built from 13 residues. Germline V gives CDR1 SQVTM, CDR2 ANQGSEA. The CDR3 is CSVEGQSGYEQYF. The CDR3 nucleotides are TGCAGCGTTGAAGGGCAATCAGGTTACGAGCAGTACTTC.

V usage is TRBV10-3 and J usage is TRBJ1-1; a possible D gene is TRBD1 (5 bases). CDR3 length: 14 residues. The germline V gene encodes CDR1 ENHRY and CDR2 SYGVKD. The V end was cut by 2 bases, the J end by 5 bases, with 12 bases between. CDR3 loop: CAISEITGRTEAFF. CDR3 nucleotide sequence: TGTGCCATCAGTGAGATTACAGGACGGACTGAAGCTTTCTTT.

In its sample, this clone was seen a few times. This chain uses TRBV18 with TRBJ1-1; D perhaps matches TRBD1 (6 bases). Germline V lookup: CDR1 KGHSH, CDR2 LQKENI. The CDR3 extends over 14 amino acids. The germline V and J ends were trimmed by 4 bases and 1 base, with 10 bases remaining between them. DNA of the CDR3: TGTGCCAGCTCACTCCCGACAGGGAACACTGAAGCTTTCTTT. This gives the protein CASSLPTGNTEAFF.

This clone was picked up a small number of times. The CDR3 is CASSQDFAGGSTQYF. CDR3 coding DNA: TGTGCCAGCAGCCAAGATTTCGCGGGGGGGAGTACGCAGTATTTT. The genes are TRBV4-2 and TRBJ2-3; the match to TRBD2 covers 9 bases. CDR3 length: 15 amino acids. Germline CDR1 is LGHNA and CDR2 is YNFKEQ. V dropped 0 bases and J dropped 8; count of bases not matched to a gene: 6.

Only a few counts were recorded for this clone. The genes are TRBV27 and TRBJ2-3; no reliable D call. This CDR3 is 14 amino acids long. Germline V gene sequence: CDR1 MNHEY, CDR2 SMNVEV (reference sequence). Trimming cost V 4 bases and J 0 bases, with 8 bases left between them. The CDR3 here is CASSYLESTDTQYF. The CDR3 nucleotides are TGTGCCAGCAGTTACCTCGAGAGCACAGATACGCAGTATTTT.

In the case of this clone: Other DNA sequences in this sample translate to the same CDR3. The V call is TRBV5-1, the J call TRBJ1-1, with D perhaps matching TRBD1 (6 bases). Germline V gene lookup returns CDR1 SGHRS and CDR2 YFSETQ. Trimming took off 4 bases at V and 9 bases at J, with 19 bases between the two ends. The CDR3 extends over 14 amino acids. The DNA of the CDR3 is TGCGCCAGCAGCCCCGCACAGGGAAGTTTAAAAGCTTTCTTT. Its protein is CASSPAQGSLKAFF.

This clone was seen more than once but under ten times. This chain connects TRBV19 to TRBJ2-3; no clear D. V was pared by 3 bases and J by 2 bases, with 9 bases between. Germline V gene lookup returns CDR1 LNHDA and CDR2 SQIVND (reference sequence). The CDR3 runs 14 residues. The CDR3 loop reads CASSIGGHTDTQYF. CDR3 nucleotides: TGTGCCAGTAGTATCGGCGGCCACACAGATACGCAGTATTTT.

This chain connects TRBV4-1 to TRBJ2-2; no definite D call. The CDR3 runs 13 residues. Germline values: CDR1 MGHRA, CDR2 YSYEKL. With 1 base removed from V and 5 bases from J, the gap between germline ends came to 5 bases. CDR3 nucleotides: TGCGCCAGCAGCCAAGCAGTTACCGGGGAGCTGTTTTTT. Translation gives CASSQAVTGELFF.

The chain combines TRBV10-3 with TRBJ1-1; D ambiguous. CDR3 length: 13 residues. V lost 7 bases and J 0 bases, leaving 9 bases between the germline ends. CDR1 is ENHRY, CDR2 SYGVKD, per germline. CDR3 sequence (DNA): TGTGCCATCACTCCTTCCCTGAACACTGAAGCTTTCTTT. It encodes CAITPSLNTEAFF.

This clone was counted between two and nine times. The chain joins TRBV28 to TRBJ1-2, with D maybe TRBD1 (5 bases). V dropped 1 base and J dropped 7 bases, with 10 bases sitting between them. Germline CDR1 is MDHEN and CDR2 is SYDVKM. The CDR3 consists of 13 residues. Here the CDR3 DNA reads TGTGCCAGCAGTTTATCAGGGCTGGTTGGCTACACCTTC. Protein product: CASSLSGLVGYTF.

This sequence joins TRBV2 and TRBJ2-2; TRBD2 is a possible D gene (6 bases). The CDR3 has 15 residues. Germline loops: CDR1 SNHLY, CDR2 FYNNEI. Trimming shortened V by 1 base and J by 6 bases, and 12 bases separated the two germline ends. CDR3 DNA sequence: TGTGCCAGCAGTGAAGAGGCAGGGAGGTCCGGGGAGCTGTTTTTT. It encodes CASSEEAGRSGELFF.